This T cell receptor (beta chain) stems from a study of radiotherapy plus CTLA-4 blockade in lung cancer. This clone was observed a handful of times. TCRdb keeps only in-frame clones here, not all; method: immunoSEQ multiplex PCR. The sample carries approximately 30,000 clones, around 70% recorded once. The CDR3 consists of 14 residues. Germline CDR1 is SEHNR and CDR2 is FQNEAQ (reference sequence). Unmatched junction bases numbered 3, after V lost 4 bases and J lost 1 base. The starting material was peripheral blood, obtained from a patient treated with radiotherapy plus ipilimumab. The source of this sequence is a human donor with non-small cell lung cancer whose response to radiotherapy plus ipilimumab could not be evaluated. The chain links TRBV7-9 to TRBJ1-1, with 7 bases aligning to TRBD1. The CDR3 region has the DNA TGTGCCAGCAGCTACAGACAGGGGAACACTGAAGCTTTCTTT. Protein sequence: CASSYRQGNTEAFF.